These 17 T cell receptor beta chains share one sample of origin, sequenced in a study of cytomegalovirus exposure and HLA in healthy donors. The primer mix had 60 Vbeta and 13 Jbeta primers. TCRdb's copy holds only in-frame clones and misses some; the assay was immunoSEQ multiplex PCR. The sample holds about 120,000 clones, about three fifths seen once. The sequenced sample was PBMCs. These receptors were collected from a man aged 35-49 years in good health and CMV-seropositive.

This chain links TRBV4-1 with TRBJ1-5, with no clear D. CDR3 length: 19 amino acids. V dropped 0 bases and J dropped 4 bases, with 22 bases sitting between them. Germline CDR1 is MGHRA and CDR2 is YSYEKL. CDR3 loop: CASSQDAPLEEPGNQPQHF. The CDR3 DNA is TGCGCCAGCAGCCAAGATGCCCCCCTCGAGGAACCGGGGAATCAGCCCCAGCATTTT.

CDR3 bases: TGCGCCAGTAAAACGACCGGGACAACGAACACTGAAGCTTTCTTT. Translation gives CASKTTGTTNTEAFF. The V call is TRBV5-1, the J call TRBJ1-1; a weak D match, TRBD1 (6 bases). The CDR3 length is 15 residues. The germline V and J ends were trimmed by 8 bases and 1 base, with 18 bases remaining between them. CDR1 and CDR2 from the germline V gene are SGHRS and YFSETQ.

The V call is TRBV6-5, the J call TRBJ2-2, with D tentatively TRBD1 (5 bases). The length of the CDR3 is 14 residues. The germline gives CDR1 MNHEY, CDR2 SVGAGI. Trimming pared 0 bases from V and 7 bases from J, leaving 9 bases between. The CDR3 spells CASSYSAGIGELFF. The CDR3 DNA follows: TGTGCCAGCAGTTACTCGGCAGGGATCGGGGAGCTGTTTTTT.

The chain uses TRBV28 and TRBJ2-7; 7 nucleotides match TRBD1. The CDR3 is 13 residues long. The junction had 3 bases not matched to a gene; V was cut back by 5 bases and J by 2 bases. CDR1 MDHEN and CDR2 SYDVKM come from the germline V gene. The CDR3 nucleotides are TGTGCCAGCAGTAGGACAGGACCCTACGAGCAGTACTTC. This gives the protein CASSRTGPYEQYF.

This clone turned up a few times. The chain links TRBV11-1 to TRBJ1-1; D is perhaps TRBD1 (6 bases). V lost 5 bases to trimming and J lost 8 bases, with 9 bases between them. Germline CDR1 and CDR2: SGHAT and FQDESV (reference sequence). This CDR3 comprises 11 residues. This CDR3 reads CASSAQGEAFF. As DNA, the CDR3 is TGTGCCAGCAGCGCACAGGGCGAAGCTTTCTTT.

This clone has only a few counts. The chain is built from TRBV7-2 and TRBJ1-1; 7 bases fit TRBD1. J lost 3 bases, V lost 8 bases, and 9 bases had no gene match. The CDR3 extends over 14 amino acids. The germline V gene encodes CDR1 SGHTA and CDR2 FQGNSA. The CDR3 coding sequence is TGTGCCAGCCGAAGACAGGGACTGGACACTGAAGCTTTCTTT. Translation: CASRRQGLDTEAFF. Supplemented by reference TRBV7-2 and TRBJ1-1, the full variable domain reads GAGVSQSPSNKVTEKGKDVELRCDPISGHTALYWYRQSLGQGLEFLIYFQGNSAPDKSGLPSDRFSAERTGGSVSTLTIQRTQQEDSAVYLCASRRQGLDTEAFFGQGTRLTVV.

This clone was seen a handful of times. The CDR3 spells CASSPRSRPYAKNIQYF. The CDR3 DNA reads as TGTGCCAGCTCACCAAGGAGCCGGCCCTACGCCAAAAACATTCAGTACTTC. The chain links TRBV18 to TRBJ2-4; D gene uncertain. CDR1 KGHSH and CDR2 LQKENI come from the germline V gene. V was trimmed by 2 bases and J by 1 base, leaving 15 bases between them. The CDR3 covers 17 residues.

This sequence joins TRBV4-1 and TRBJ1-4; 9 bases line up with TRBD1. CDR1 and CDR2 (germline): MGHRA, YSYEKL. The CDR3 contains 15 residues. Trimming removed 1 base from V and 8 bases from J; junction bases left unmatched: 5. The CDR3 DNA reads TGCGCCAGCAGCCAAGGGGACAGGGTGCGGGAAAAACTGTTTTTT. It translates to CASSQGDRVREKLFF.

This chain joins TRBV19 and TRBJ1-3, with a tentative D call TRBD1 (6 bases). The CDR3 covers 14 residues. Germline V gives CDR1 LNHDA, CDR2 SQIVND (reference sequence). V shed 10 bases and J shed 4 bases, with 17 bases lying between them. Here the CDR3 reads CATRQAGEGNTIYF. In nucleotides, the CDR3 is TGTGCCACCCGACAGGCCGGCGAAGGAAACACCATATATTTT.

The chain is built from TRBV19 and TRBJ2-7, with TRBD1 matching over 9 bases. With 5 bases clipped from V and 4 bases from J, the junction kept 9 bases outside the gene matches. There are 15 residues in the CDR3. In germline, CDR1 is LNHDA, CDR2 SQIVND (reference sequence). This chain's CDR3 is CASSVRWTGVYEQYF. The CDR3 coding sequence is TGTGCCAGTAGTGTCCGGTGGACAGGGGTTTACGAGCAGTACTTC.

CDR3 sequence reads: CASSLGQGLRSYNSPLHF. As DNA, the CDR3 is TGCGCCAGCAGCTTGGGACAGGGTTTAAGGTCCTATAATTCACCCCTCCACTTT. The chain couples TRBV5-1 to TRBJ1-6; 7 nucleotides agree with TRBD1. The CDR3 has 18 amino acids. Unmatched junction bases numbered 7, after V lost 0 bases and J lost 1 base. Germline V gene data show CDR1 as SGHRS and CDR2 as YFSETQ.

The chain carries TRBV11-3 and TRBJ2-7, with TRBD1 identical over 7 bases. Trimming took 4 bases from V and 2 from J; bases not matched to a gene: 5. CDR1 and CDR2 (germline): SGHNT, YENEEA. This CDR3 has 14 residues. Here the CDR3 reads CASSSQDRTYEQYF. For the CDR3, the DNA is TGTGCCAGCAGCTCCCAGGACAGGACCTACGAGCAGTACTTC.

This clone has more than one count but fewer than ten. The chain carries TRBV5-1 and TRBJ2-5; D gene uncertain. The germline CDR1 and CDR2 sequences are SGHRS and YFSETQ. Trimming stripped 6 bases from V and 2 bases from J, with 11 bases between. The CDR3 runs 13 residues. CDR3 in DNA: TGCGCCAGCACCCTAGATGTGCAAGAGACCCAGTACTTC. It yields the protein CASTLDVQETQYF.

This chain connects TRBV11-2 to TRBJ2-3; weak D call: TRBD2 (5 bases). The germline gives CDR1 SGHAT, CDR2 FQNNGV. The CDR3 consists of 14 residues. The ends were cut back, 5 bases at V and 4 bases at J, with 13 bases in the middle. This CDR3 reads CASSPWTAADTQYF. CDR3 nucleotides: TGTGCCAGCAGCCCCTGGACTGCCGCAGATACGCAGTATTTT. The variable domain in full, completed from reference TRBV11-2 and TRBJ2-3, reads EAGVAQSPRYKIIEKRQSVAFWCNPISGHATLYWYQQILGQGPKLLIQFQNNGVVDDSQLPKDRFSAERLKGVDSTLKIQPAKLEDSAVYLCASSPWTAADTQYFGPGTRLTVL.

This clone was detected a few times. The V and J genes are TRBV6-5 and TRBJ2-7, with 7 bases fitting TRBD2. Germline V lookup: CDR1 MNHEY, CDR2 SVGAGI. The CDR3 loop spans 14 amino acids. Trimming at V came to 7 bases and at J to 6 bases, leaving 12 bases not matched to a gene. In nucleotides, the CDR3 is TGTGCCAGCAAATACACAGGTTGGGGGGGCGAGCAGTACTTC. Translation: CASKYTGWGGEQYF.

Only a few counts were recorded for this clone. The chain recombines TRBV6-5 with TRBJ1-1, with 7 bases aligning to TRBD1. The CDR3 is made up of 11 amino acids. Germline lookup yields CDR1 MNHEY and CDR2 SVGAGI. The V and J ends lost 7 bases and 8 bases, in that order; junction bases with no gene match: 4. The chain's CDR3 is CASTRGAEAFF. DNA of the CDR3: TGTGCCAGCACCAGGGGGGCAGAAGCTTTCTTT.

This clone was counted only a few times. The chain has TRBV9 and TRBJ2-2; D is possibly TRBD2 (5 bases). Trimming stripped 3 bases from V and 3 bases from J, with 12 bases between. Looked up from germline, CDR1 is SGDLS and CDR2 is YYNGEE. This CDR3 comprises 15 residues. The CDR3 sequence: CASSDMDSYTGELFF. CDR3 DNA: TGTGCCAGCAGCGACATGGACTCCTACACCGGGGAGCTGTTTTTT. Looking up the rest from reference TRBV9 and TRBJ2-2 gives the full variable domain: DSGVTQTPKHLITATGQRVTLRCSPRSGDLSVYWYQQSLDQGLQFLIQYYNGEERAKGNILERFSAQQFPDLHSELNLSSLELGDSALYFCASSDMDSYTGELFFGEGSRLTVL.